Listed below are T cell receptor beta chains from one sample, sequenced in a study of technical replicates of blood from several donors. Assay: immunoSEQ multiplex PCR; the TCRdb copy retains only in-frame clones and omits some. The sample holds just over 80,000 clones, approximately 96% seen once. The sample comprised T cells isolated from PBMCs. Receptors were obtained from a human donor in good health. Each CDR3 is given with its conserved first and last residue. A D gene is named only where the DNA matches it firmly. Size is omitted from some rows. Given values are once, few, many or a class for expanded clones.

abundance,d_gene,j_gene,v_gene,CDR3nt,CDR3aa
NA,TRBD1,TRBJ2-5,TRBV30,TGTGCCTGGAGTGCTAGGGGGACAGGGGGCTACGAGACCCAGTACTTC,CAWSARGTGGYETQYF
NA,NA,TRBJ1-2,TRBV6-5,TGTGCCACCCTGAGTGCTAACTATGGCTACACCTTC,CATLSANYGYTF
NA,NA,TRBJ1-5,TRBV19,TGTGCCAGTAGTATAGGGCAGGGTCAGCCCCAGCATTTT,CASSIGQGQPQHF
NA,TRBD1,TRBJ1-5,TRBV10-1,TGCGCCAGCTCCGGGACAGGGTCCATCAATCAGCCCCAGCATTTT,CASSGTGSINQPQHF
NA,TRBD1,TRBJ1-1,TRBV7-3,TGTGCCAGCAGCTCGTCCCGGGACAGGGGCAACTCCTCTGAAGCTTTCTTT,CASSSSRDRGNSSEAFF
once,TRBD1,TRBJ1-5,TRBV30,TGTGCCTGGGACAGGGGCAATCAGCCCCAGCATTTT,CAWDRGNQPQHF
NA,NA,TRBJ2-7,TRBV10-3,TGTGCCATCAGTGAAGAGTCCTACGAGCAGTACTTC,CAISEESYEQYF
NA,TRBD1,TRBJ1-2,TRBV6-5,TGTGCCAGCAGTCGACAGGGACCCGACTATGGCTACACCTTC,CASSRQGPDYGYTF
NA,NA,TRBJ2-5,TRBV9,TGTGCCAGCAGCGTTTCCGGGACACCCCAAGAGACCCAGTACTTC,CASSVSGTPQETQYF
NA,NA,TRBJ2-5,TRBV7-9,TGTGCCAGCAGCTGGACACAAGAGACCCAGTACTTC,CASSWTQETQYF
NA,TRBD1,TRBJ2-5,TRBV13,TGTGCCAGCAGCTCCTGGGACAGTCGTTGGGAGACCCAGTACTTC,CASSSWDSRWETQYF
once,TRBD2,TRBJ2-7,TRBV6-6,TGTGCCAGCAGTTATGAAGCGGGGTTAGCCTACGAGCAGTACTTC,CASSYEAGLAYEQYF
few,TRBD1,TRBJ1-2,TRBV29-1,TGCAGCGGTGAGACAGGGCTCAACTATGGCTACACCTTC,CSGETGLNYGYTF
NA,NA,TRBJ2-1,TRBV28,TGTGCCAGCATGCTACCGAGCTCCTACAATGAGCAGTTCTTC,CASMLPSSYNEQFF
NA,TRBD1,TRBJ1-4,TRBV6-1,TGTGCCAGCAGTGAAATTACAGGGGTAGAAAAACTGTTTTTT,CASSEITGVEKLFF
NA,TRBD1,TRBJ1-1,TRBV25-1,TGTGCCAGTAGCAGAACAGGGGTGAACACTGAAGCTTTCTTT,CASSRTGVNTEAFF
once,NA,TRBJ1-1,TRBV2,TGTGCCAGCAAAGATCAGGGTGTCACTGAAGCTTTCTTT,CASKDQGVTEAFF
NA,NA,TRBJ1-5,TRBV19,TGTGCCAGCACGGAGGCAGGTCTGCAGCCCCAGCATTTT,CASTEAGLQPQHF
NA,NA,TRBJ2-2,TRBV4-1,TGCGCCAGCAGCCAAGATGGGCAGGGCACCGGGGAGCTGTTTTTT,CASSQDGQGTGELFF
NA,NA,TRBJ2-7,TRBV11-2,TGTGCCAGCAGCTTAATGGCGGCAGCCTACGAGCAGTACTTC,CASSLMAAAYEQYF
NA,TRBD2,TRBJ2-4,TRBV18,TGTGCCAGCTCACGAGCCGGGACTAGCGGGACTGGAAACATTCAGTACTTC,CASSRAGTSGTGNIQYF
NA,NA,TRBJ2-3,TRBV4-3,TGCGCCAGTTCTCATACAGCCTCAGATACGCAGTATTTT,CASSHTASDTQYF
NA,NA,TRBJ1-2,TRBV11-2,TGTGCCAGCAGCTCCAACAGGGACGGCTACACCTTC,CASSSNRDGYTF
once,TRBD1,TRBJ2-3,TRBV27,TGTGCCACCCGACAGGGAATGGATACGCAGTATTTT,CATRQGMDTQYF
once,TRBD1,TRBJ1-2,TRBV27,TGTGCCAGCAGTCCAGGACAGGCACACTATGGCTACACCTTC,CASSPGQAHYGYTF
once,NA,TRBJ2-7,TRBV11-1,TGTGCCAGCAGCTTAGCCAGGACAGCCTACGAGCAGTACTTC,CASSLARTAYEQYF
NA,NA,TRBJ1-3,TRBV14,TGTGCCAGCAGCCAAGGTCTTGGAAACACCATATATTTT,CASSQGLGNTIYF
NA,NA,TRBJ1-1,TRBV7-9,TGTGCCAGCAGCTTGGGCCAAGGGAACACTGAAGCTTTCTTT,CASSLGQGNTEAFF
NA,NA,TRBJ1-4,TRBV15,TGTGCCACCAGCATTGACAGTGGCCACAATGAAAAACTGTTTTTT,CATSIDSGHNEKLFF
NA,TRBD1,TRBJ1-1,TRBV7-2,TGTGCCAGCAGCTTAGCGCAGGGGGGCACTGAAGCTTTCTTT,CASSLAQGGTEAFF
NA,TRBD1,TRBJ1-3,TRBV27,TGTGCCAGCAGATCACAGGGGTGGGCCTCTGGAAACACCATATATTTT,CASRSQGWASGNTIYF
NA,NA,TRBJ2-7,TRBV7-2,TGTGCCAGCAGCTTTTCGCCTAGCTACGAGCAGTACTTC,CASSFSPSYEQYF
NA,NA,TRBJ2-1,TRBV7-9,TGTGCCAGCCGGGGTGACAGGTTGAACAATGAGCAGTTCTTC,CASRGDRLNNEQFF
NA,TRBD1,TRBJ2-1,TRBV18,TGTGCCAGCTCACCAATTTCGGGACAGGGGTCCAATGAGCAGTTCTTC,CASSPISGQGSNEQFF
NA,NA,TRBJ2-2,TRBV9,TGTGCCAGCAGCGTAGCCGGTAGTAACACCGGGGAGCTGTTTTTT,CASSVAGSNTGELFF
NA,TRBD2,TRBJ2-7,TRBV19,TGTGCCAGTAGTATCCTGACTAGCAGCTACGAGCAGTACTTC,CASSILTSSYEQYF
NA,NA,TRBJ1-4,TRBV9,TGTGCCAGCAGCCTGACTGCTTATAATGAAAAACTGTTTTTT,CASSLTAYNEKLFF
NA,NA,TRBJ1-4,TRBV10-2,TGCGCCAGCAAAGGGGAAGGGGAAAAACTGTTTTTT,CASKGEGEKLFF
NA,TRBD1,TRBJ1-1,TRBV28,TGTGCCAGCAGTCCGCGACAGGGTTTCACTGAAGCTTTCTTT,CASSPRQGFTEAFF
few,TRBD1,TRBJ1-3,TRBV5-1,TGCGCCAGCAGCACAGGGGCAGGAAACACCATATATTTT,CASSTGAGNTIYF
NA,NA,TRBJ2-7,TRBV11-3,TGTGCCAGCAGCTTTGAGGTTCTTGGCTACGAGCAGTACTTC,CASSFEVLGYEQYF
NA,NA,TRBJ1-1,TRBV19,TGTGCCAGTAGTATATCCCGAGGTGGAGCTTTCTTT,CASSISRGGAFF
NA,NA,TRBJ1-3,TRBV4-3,TGCGCCAGCAGCCAAGTCTCCTATATGGGAGTCGGAAACACCATATATTTT,CASSQVSYMGVGNTIYF
NA,TRBD2,TRBJ2-7,TRBV29-1,TGCAGCGTTGAAGGGGTTGCGGGAGTGGGCGAGCAGTACTTC,CSVEGVAGVGEQYF
once,TRBD2,TRBJ2-7,TRBV5-5,TGTGCCAGCAGCTTTTGGGACATTTCTAGCGGGTCCTCCTACGAGCAGTACTTC,CASSFWDISSGSSYEQYF
NA,TRBD1,TRBJ1-5,TRBV7-9,TGTGCCAGCAGCTTGGGACAGGGCGGAGGTCAGCCCCAGCATTTT,CASSLGQGGGQPQHF
NA,TRBD2,TRBJ2-1,TRBV6-6,TGTGCCAGCTCCTTCAGGGAGGGCCGAAATGAGCAGTTCTTC,CASSFREGRNEQFF
NA,TRBD1,TRBJ2-7,TRBV2,TGTGCCAGCACTGGGACAGGGGGCTCCTACGAGCAGTACTTC,CASTGTGGSYEQYF
NA,TRBD1,TRBJ2-7,TRBV6-1,TGTGCCAGCAGACCGGGACAGGGGAACTACGAGCAGTACTTC,CASRPGQGNYEQYF
NA,NA,TRBJ1-5,TRBV19,TGTGCCAGTAACCAGGGCAGATGGATTAGCAATCAGCCCCAGCATTTT,CASNQGRWISNQPQHF
NA,NA,TRBJ2-3,TRBV27,TGTGCCAGCAGTTTATGGCCAGATACGCAGTATTTT,CASSLWPDTQYF